Listed below are T cell receptor beta chains from one sample, sequenced in a study of blood T cell repertoires in COVID-19. Some clones are missing from TCRdb's copy, which holds only in-frame ones; the method was immunoSEQ multiplex PCR. The top ten clones hold about 9.2% of a sample with just over 250,000 clones, approximately 86% of them seen once. The specimen was peripheral blood. These receptors were taken from a man aged 35-49 years who had recovered from COVID-19. CDR3s include the opening cysteine and the closing phenylalanine or tryptophan. The D gene is left open where the match is weak. The size entry is marked missing in some rows and otherwise reads once, few, many or a size class.

clone_size d_call j_call v_call cdr3_aa cdr3_nt
. TRBD2 TRBJ2-3 TRBV6-6 CASSYRTSGTDTQYF TGTGCCAGCAGTTACAGGACTAGCGGCACAGATACGCAGTATTTT
. TRBD1 TRBJ1-5 TRBV15 CATSRDLGTGGTQPQHF TGTGCCACCAGCAGAGATCTTGGGACAGGGGGCACCCAGCCCCAGCATTTT
few . TRBJ2-2 TRBV24-1 CATSDEQGPGELFF TGTGCCACCAGTGATGAGCAGGGTCCCGGGGAGCTGTTTTTT
. . TRBJ2-7 TRBV6-4 CASSDDVRRGSYEQYF TGTGCCAGCAGTGACGATGTCCGTAGAGGCTCCTACGAGCAGTACTTC
. . TRBJ2-7 TRBV30 CAWRLTGKGNEQYF TGTGCCTGGAGGCTCACAGGGAAGGGAAACGAGCAGTACTTC
. . TRBJ2-7 TRBV15 CATSKDISYEQYF TGTGCCACCAGCAAAGACATCTCCTACGAGCAGTACTTC
once TRBD1 TRBJ2-7 TRBV27 CASRQGAVSEQYF TGTGCCAGCCGACAGGGGGCGGTCTCCGAGCAGTACTTC
. TRBD1 TRBJ1-2 TRBV4-3 CASSQDRGLNYGYTF TGCGCCAGCAGCCAGGACAGGGGGCTAAACTATGGCTACACCTTC
few . TRBJ2-5 TRBV11-3 CASSLGQGLGETQYF TGTGCCAGCAGCTTAGGGCAGGGGCTTGGAGAGACCCAGTACTTC
. . TRBJ1-2 TRBV9 CASSGRGGYTF TGTGCCAGCAGCGGGAGGGGTGGCTACACCTTC
. TRBD2 TRBJ2-3 TRBV5-4 CASSSPRTSPDTQYF TGTGCCAGCAGCAGCCCTAGGACTAGCCCAGATACGCAGTATTTT
. TRBD1 TRBJ1-2 TRBV5-4 CASSLNRDRSVDGYTF TGTGCCAGCAGCTTAAACCGGGACAGAAGTGTGGATGGCTACACCTTC
. TRBD1 TRBJ1-5 TRBV23-1 CASNRGHQPQHF TGCGCCAGCAACAGGGGGCATCAGCCCCAGCATTTT
. . TRBJ2-3 TRBV24-1 CATSDRAHTDTQYF TGTGCCACCAGTGACAGGGCCCACACAGATACGCAGTATTTT
. . TRBJ1-3 TRBV12-5 CASGLVGSYRSGNTIYF TGTGCTAGTGGTCTAGTAGGAAGCTACCGCTCTGGAAACACCATATATTTT
. TRBD2 TRBJ2-7 TRBV7-2 CASSRGAGGLTYEQYF TGTGCCAGCAGCCGCGGGGCGGGGGGGTTGACCTACGAGCAGTACTTC
. . TRBJ1-2 TRBV7-9 CASSSPATGYGYTF TGTGCCAGCAGCTCCCCGGCCACAGGCTATGGCTACACCTTC
. . TRBJ1-5 TRBV30 CAWSSQAGQPQHF TGTGCCTGGAGTAGTCAGGCGGGGCAGCCCCAGCATTTT
. TRBD2 TRBJ2-1 TRBV4-3 CASSQEGTQKAGYNEQFF TGCGCCAGCAGCCAAGAAGGCACTCAGAAAGCGGGGTACAATGAGCAGTTCTTC
. TRBD2 TRBJ2-3 TRBV9 CASSESSGGAGDTQYF TGTGCCAGCAGCGAAAGTAGCGGGGGGGCAGGAGATACGCAGTATTTT
. TRBD1 TRBJ2-1 TRBV19 CASNGQGTYNEQFF TGTGCCAGTAACGGACAGGGAACCTACAATGAGCAGTTCTTC
once TRBD1 TRBJ1-2 TRBV25-1 CASSHGTGTGYTF TGTGCCAGCAGTCATGGGACAGGGACGGGCTACACCTTC
. TRBD2 TRBJ2-2 TRBV11-3 CASSKTGTSGSGELFF TGTGCCAGCAGCAAGACCGGGACTAGCGGGAGTGGGGAGCTGTTTTTT
. . TRBJ2-1 TRBV25-1 CASSISRLAIYNEQFF TGTGCCAGTTCTATAAGCCGACTCGCAATCTACAATGAGCAGTTCTTC
. . TRBJ2-3 TRBV11-2 CASSFGAAEYF TGTGCCAGCAGCTTCGGTGCTGCCGAGTATTTT
. TRBD1 TRBJ1-6 TRBV6-4 CASRTTGGRYSPLHF TGTGCCAGCAGAACGACAGGGGGCAGGTATTCACCCCTCCACTTT
. . TRBJ1-3 TRBV2 CASSRGSGNTIYF TGTGCCAGCAGCAGGGGCTCTGGAAACACCATATATTTT
. TRBD1 TRBJ2-7 TRBV13 CASSLDTGEEQYF TGTGCCAGCAGCTTGGACACAGGGGAGGAGCAGTACTTC
. . TRBJ2-3 TRBV5-1 CASRLEVVGTDTQYF TGCGCCAGCAGACTAGAGGTGGTGGGCACAGATACGCAGTATTTT
. . TRBJ1-4 TRBV7-9 CASSISGTFEKLFF TGTGCCAGCAGCATAAGCGGGACATTTGAAAAACTGTTTTTT
once . TRBJ2-5 TRBV7-6 CASSSPGGETQYF TGTGCCAGCAGCTCACCAGGGGGGGAGACCCAGTACTTC
. TRBD2 TRBJ2-1 TRBV7-6 CASSLSGRVSSEQFF TGTGCCAGCAGCTTAAGCGGGAGAGTCTCCAGTGAGCAGTTCTTC
. TRBD1 TRBJ2-7 TRBV7-9 CASSLGGTAYEQYF TGTGCCAGCAGCCTGGGTGGGACAGCTTACGAGCAGTACTTC
. . TRBJ1-2 TRBV21-1 CASSKGPPAGVFNGYTF TGTGCCAGCAGCAAAGGGCCCCCAGCAGGGGTATTCAATGGCTACACCTTC
. TRBD2 TRBJ2-7 TRBV7-9 CASSAGAYEQYF TGTGCCAGCTCAGCGGGGGCCTACGAGCAGTACTTC
. TRBD2 TRBJ2-2 TRBV7-9 CASSSSGGTGELFF TGTGCCAGCAGCTCTAGCGGGGGGACCGGGGAGCTGTTTTTT
. . TRBJ2-4 TRBV29-1 CSVEDGNRAKNIQYF TGCAGCGTTGAAGATGGCAACAGGGCCAAAAACATTCAGTACTTC